Below, 10 T cell receptor beta chains from the same sample are listed, as sequenced in a study of blood T cell repertoires in COVID-19. Measured with immunoSEQ multiplex PCR; TCRdb has only the in-frame clones, and not every one. Of about 160,000 clones listed, 90% are singletons. Input material: peripheral blood. These receptors came from a man aged 45-65 years with acute or convalescent COVID-19.

V usage is TRBV5-1 and J usage is TRBJ1-2; unclear D gene. Per germline, CDR1 SGHRS and CDR2 YFSETQ. This CDR3 contains 14 residues. V was shortened by 0 bases and J by 4 bases, with 10 bases between the two germline ends. The CDR3 region has the DNA TGCGCCAGCAGCTTGGCCGGGGTATCCTATGGCTACACCTTC. It codes for CASSLAGVSYGYTF.

The rearrangement uses TRBV21-1 and TRBJ1-3; TRBD1 is the table's D call, not checked against the DNA. TRBV21-1 is a documented pseudogene. The CDR3 consists of 18 residues. CDR3 amino acids: CASSKRGQGRDSGNTIYF. CDR3 DNA: TGTGCCAGCAGCAAAAGGGGGCAGGGAAGAGACTCTGGAAACACCATATATTTT.

The rearrangement joins TRBV5-1 to TRBJ1-1; D is perhaps TRBD1 (6 bases). The germline V gene has CDR1 SGHRS and CDR2 YFSETQ. V lost 4 bases to trimming and J lost 1 base, with 14 bases between them. The CDR3 extends over 15 amino acids. The CDR3 sequence is CASSGPGGANTEAFF. The CDR3 nucleotides are TGCGCCAGCAGCGGCCCCGGGGGGGCGAACACTGAAGCTTTCTTT.

This sequence joins TRBV7-2 and TRBJ2-1; D remains unclear. The CDR3 has 13 residues. Trimming removed 1 base from V and 5 bases from J, with 6 bases in between. The germline V gene has CDR1 SGHTA and CDR2 FQGNSA. CDR3 protein: CASSLGWHNEQFF. DNA of the CDR3: TGTGCCAGCAGCTTAGGTTGGCACAATGAGCAGTTCTTC.

This chain connects TRBV4-2 to TRBJ2-5; 14 bases are a match to TRBD2. Trimming at V came to 2 bases and at J to 1 base, leaving 3 bases not matched to a gene. The length of the CDR3 is 17 residues. CDR1 is LGHNA and CDR2 is YNFKEQ in the germline V gene. CDR3: CASSQSGTSGGQETQYF. The CDR3 DNA follows: TGTGCCAGCAGCCAATCGGGGACTAGCGGGGGCCAAGAGACCCAGTACTTC.

This chain connects TRBV3-1 (or the pseudogene TRBV3-2) to TRBJ2-1; perhaps TRBD1 as D (6 bases). CDR1 and CDR2 (germline): LGHDT, YNNKEL (reference sequence). The V and J ends lost 4 bases and 2 bases respectively, with 21 bases between them. The length of the CDR3 is 18 residues. DNA of the CDR3: TGTGCCAGCAGCCCGACAGGAGGAGACCCCGCGACCTACAATGAGCAGTTCTTC. Translating gives CASSPTGGDPATYNEQFF.

The V call is TRBV7-8, the J call TRBJ2-6, with 7 bases fitting TRBD1. Trimming cost V 3 bases and J 1 base; bases outside gene matches: 0. The CDR3 extends over 15 amino acids. Looked up from germline, CDR1 is SGHVS and CDR2 is FQNEAQ. CDR3 residues: CASSLTGSGANVLTF. CDR3 in DNA: TGTGCCAGCAGCTTGACAGGGTCTGGGGCCAACGTCCTGACTTTC.

The chain is built from TRBV19 and TRBJ1-1; D not resolved. Germline CDR1 LNHDA, CDR2 SQIVND (reference sequence). This CDR3 is 17 amino acids long. Trimming removed 4 bases at V and 1 base at J, with 19 bases between. The chain's CDR3 is CASSTPGQALPNTEAFF. The CDR3 DNA is TGTGCCAGTAGTACCCCTGGGCAGGCCCTACCGAACACTGAAGCTTTCTTT.

The rearrangement uses TRBV19 and TRBJ1-5; tentative D call: TRBD1 (6 bases). The germline V gene encodes CDR1 LNHDA and CDR2 SQIVND (reference sequence). The CDR3 has 13 residues. V was cut by 6 bases and J by 2 bases, with 8 bases left in between. The CDR3 nucleotides are TGTGCCAGTAGGAGACAGGGCAATCAGCCCCAGCATTTT. This codes for CASRRQGNQPQHF.

The CDR3 protein is CASGTGNANEKLFF. DNA for the CDR3: TGCGCCAGCGGGACAGGAAACGCGAATGAAAAACTGTTTTTT. The chain joins TRBV5-1 to TRBJ1-4, with TRBD1 matching over 8 bases. The CDR3 is made up of 14 amino acids. Germline CDR1 SGHRS, CDR2 YFSETQ. V trimming: 7 bases; J trimming: 5 bases; junction bases outside the gene matches: 7.